The sample holds many counts of the clone carrying this T cell receptor (beta chain). No antigen is known for it. Germline CDR1 MNHNS, CDR2 SASEGT. CDR3 length: 15 amino acids. Trimming took 5 bases from V and 4 from J, leaving 18 bases between them. PBMCs were sourced from around 10 ml fresh peripheral blood. The data belong to a study of T cells in Graves' hyperthyroidism and ophthalmopathy. Whole-study findings and limits: The model identified upcoming ophthalmopathy a median 6.5 months ahead of onset. Most clonotypes that expanded in the thyroid above 0.001 also showed up in blood.

Amplification of TCR beta CDR3 regions used RNA as the template. A first-round RT-PCR of the TCR CDR3 used the HTBI primer set. TCRdb ran MiXCR on the multiplex PCR reads and lists one entry per CDR3 protein. The sample has hundreds of thousands of distinct CDR3 sequences; about 15% are singletons. What was sequenced was blood. The sequence came from a woman aged 40-49 years with Graves' ophthalmopathy. This rearrangement joins TRBV6-1 to TRBJ2-7; no clear D gene. This CDR3 reads CASSRLRKGGYEQYF. Written as DNA, the CDR3 is TGTGCCAGCAGTCGACTCCGGAAGGGTGGTTACGAGCAGTACTTC.